These 15 T cell receptor beta chains originate from one sample sequenced in a study of CD8 T cells in Susac syndrome. Random-hexamer reverse transcription was applied to roughly 0.5 to 1 ug RNA. TCRdb re-derived calls from the immunoSEQ multiplex PCR reads in MiXCR, one entry per CDR3 protein. This repertoire shows 170,000 or so distinct CDR3 sequences, around 94% found once; its top ten account for 0.099%. The sample consisted of CD4+ T cells from PBMCs. The receptors were gathered from a human donor with Susac syndrome.

The chain couples TRBV23-1 to TRBJ2-7, with 7 bases fitting TRBD2. TRBV23-1 is annotated as an ORF whose role is uncertain. The junction had 12 bases not matched to a gene; V was cut back by 0 bases and J by 4 bases. CDR3 length: 17 residues. The CDR3 here is CASSQSPAGLELYEQYF. The CDR3 nucleotides read TGCGCCAGCAGTCAATCGCCCGCTGGACTAGAGCTGTACGAGCAGTACTTC.

The chain couples TRBV24-1 to TRBJ2-5, with 9 bases aligning to TRBD1. The length of the CDR3 is 15 residues. V was clipped by 4 bases and J by 1 base; unmatched bases: 3. Per germline, CDR1 KGHDR and CDR2 SFDVKD. This CDR3 reads CATSDRDRAQETQYF. In DNA, the CDR3 is TGTGCCACCAGTGACCGGGACAGGGCCCAAGAGACCCAGTACTTC.

Only one count was recorded for this clonotype. This rearrangement joins TRBV11-2 to TRBJ2-7; D is undetermined. Germline CDR1 is SGHAT and CDR2 is FQNNGV. This CDR3 has 11 residues. V shed 4 bases and J shed 6 bases, with 7 bases lying between them. CDR3 in amino acids: CASSSASEQYF. The CDR3 nucleotides are TGTGCCAGCAGCTCCGCCAGCGAGCAGTACTTC.

The J gene is TRBJ2-7, the V gene TRBV5-1; possible D gene TRBD1, 6 bases. Germline V CDR1 and CDR2: SGHRS, YFSETQ. V gave up 4 bases and J gave up 2 bases, with 19 bases separating them. The CDR3 runs 16 residues. CDR3 region: CASSLAYQGNPYEQYF. The CDR3 nucleotides are TGCGCCAGCAGCCTCGCTTACCAGGGGAATCCCTACGAGCAGTACTTC.

This clonotype was detected a few times. This chain links TRBV18 with TRBJ2-5, with D possibly matching TRBD1 (6 bases). The CDR3 has 15 amino acids. Trimming left V 0 bases short and J 1 base short, with 9 bases between. Germline V CDR1 and CDR2: KGHSH, LQKENI. The CDR3 region is CASSPPAGAQETQYF. In nucleotides, the CDR3 is TGTGCCAGCTCACCACCGGCAGGGGCCCAAGAGACCCAGTACTTC.

The chain couples TRBV20-1 to TRBJ1-4; D may be TRBD1 (6 bases). Germline V gives CDR1 DFQATT, CDR2 SNEGSKA (reference sequence). V lost 1 base and J 5 bases, leaving 11 bases between the germline ends. This CDR3 spans 14 amino acids. CDR3 amino acids: CSARVTTGNEKLFF. The CDR3 DNA sequence: TGCAGTGCTAGAGTAACGACAGGAAATGAAAAACTGTTTTTT.

This chain links TRBV27 with TRBJ1-2; 7 nucleotides agree with TRBD1. The CDR3 is made up of 14 amino acids. Germline trimming cut 6 bases from V and 4 bases from J; bases unmatched to any gene: 8. Germline V lookup: CDR1 MNHEY, CDR2 SMNVEV (reference sequence). The CDR3, as DNA: TGTGCCAGCAGCACTCTGCGGGACAGCTATGGCTACACCTTC. This codes for CASSTLRDSYGYTF.

The chain employs TRBV12-3 or TRBV12-4 and TRBJ2-2, with D possibly matching TRBD1 (6 bases). Trimming pared 5 bases from V and 7 bases from J, leaving 20 bases between. The CDR3 covers 16 residues. CDR3 in DNA: TGTGCCAGCAGTCCAACTGTGGGGGCGCCGAGCGGGGAGCTGTTTTTT. The encoded protein is CASSPTVGAPSGELFF.

The genes are TRBV30 and TRBJ1-1; TRBD1 matches at 8 bases. The V segment lost 4 bases and the J segment 1 base; nucleotides outside the gene matches: 5. The CDR3 has 14 amino acids. Germline V gene lookup returns CDR1 GTSNPN and CDR2 SVGIG (reference sequence). CDR3: CAWTYRGTNTEAFF. The CDR3 coding sequence is TGTGCCTGGACCTACAGGGGGACGAACACTGAAGCTTTCTTT.

The chain carries TRBV29-1 and TRBJ2-7; 9 bases match TRBD2. The V gene end was trimmed by 3 bases and the J gene end by 6 bases; junction bases not matched to a gene: 9. The CDR3 totals 14 residues. Germline loops: CDR1 SQVTM, CDR2 ANQGSEA. The CDR3 protein is CSVEVSGSGGEQYF. The CDR3, as DNA: TGCAGCGTTGAGGTTAGCGGGAGCGGGGGCGAGCAGTACTTC.

The chain uses TRBV6-6 and TRBJ1-5; D unresolved. The CDR3 spans 15 residues. CDR1 is MNHNY and CDR2 is SVGAGI in the germline V gene (reference sequence). V lost 6 bases to trimming and J lost 0 bases, with 12 bases between them. CDR3 residues: CASRRSRDSNQPQHF. As DNA, the CDR3 is TGTGCCAGCAGGCGGTCACGGGATAGCAATCAGCCCCAGCATTTT.

V and J are TRBV20-1 and TRBJ2-7; D might be TRBD1 or TRBD2, each matching 5 bases. Germline lookup yields CDR1 DFQATT and CDR2 SNEGSKA (reference sequence). Deletions cut 1 base from V and 4 bases from J, with 17 bases between. This CDR3 region has 15 residues. As DNA, the CDR3 is TGCAGTGCTAGAGTACCGGGACGGAGTCCTTACGAGCAGTACTTC. This encodes CSARVPGRSPYEQYF.

The chain joins TRBV7-2 to TRBJ2-1; no definite D call. The length of the CDR3 is 14 residues. Between the trimmed V and J ends, which lost 5 bases and 1 base, there was a span of 9 bases. Germline CDR1 reads SGHTA; CDR2 reads FQGNSA. The CDR3 DNA is TGTGCCAGCAGCCTCACTTTATCCTACAATGAGCAGTTCTTC. Its protein product is CASSLTLSYNEQFF.

J is TRBJ2-1 and V is TRBV12-3 or TRBV12-4; no firm D call. V was shortened by 6 bases and J by 7 bases, with 19 bases between the two germline ends. This CDR3 comprises 15 residues. CDR3 sequence: CASSPGGPVNNEQFF. The CDR3 coding sequence is TGTGCCAGCAGCCCGGGTGGCCCGGTTAATAATGAGCAGTTCTTC.

V and J are TRBV7-9 and TRBJ1-1; the D is unclear. Germline V CDR1 and CDR2: SEHNR, FQNEAQ (reference sequence). V lost 7 bases and J lost 4, with 16 bases in between. The CDR3 is 14 residues long. The CDR3 loop is CASKEKGGLTEAFF. The CDR3 region has the DNA TGTGCCAGCAAAGAGAAGGGAGGGCTCACTGAAGCTTTCTTT.